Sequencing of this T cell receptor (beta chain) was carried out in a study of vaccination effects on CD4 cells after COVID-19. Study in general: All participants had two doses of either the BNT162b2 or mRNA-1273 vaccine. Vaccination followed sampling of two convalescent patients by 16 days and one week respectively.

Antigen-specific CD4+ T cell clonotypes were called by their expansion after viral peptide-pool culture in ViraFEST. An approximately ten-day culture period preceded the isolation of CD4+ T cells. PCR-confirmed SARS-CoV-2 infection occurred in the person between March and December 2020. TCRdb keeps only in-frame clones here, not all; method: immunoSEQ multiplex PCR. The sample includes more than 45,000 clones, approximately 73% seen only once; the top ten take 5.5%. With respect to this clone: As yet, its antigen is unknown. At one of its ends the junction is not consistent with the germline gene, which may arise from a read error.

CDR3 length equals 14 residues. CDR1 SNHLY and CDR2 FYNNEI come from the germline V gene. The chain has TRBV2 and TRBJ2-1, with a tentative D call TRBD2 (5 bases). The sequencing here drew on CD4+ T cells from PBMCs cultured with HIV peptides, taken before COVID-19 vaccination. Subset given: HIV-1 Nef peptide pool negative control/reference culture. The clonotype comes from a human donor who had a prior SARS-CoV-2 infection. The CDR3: CASTRLAEVNGQFF. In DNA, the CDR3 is TGTGCCAGCACGCGGCTAGCAGAGGTCAATGGGCAGTTCTTC. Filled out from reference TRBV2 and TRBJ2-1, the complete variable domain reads EPEVTQTPSHQVTQMGQEVILRCVPISNHLYFYWYRQILGQKVEFLVSFYNNEISEKSEIFDDQFSVERPDGSNFTLKIRSTKLEDSAMYFCASTRLAEVNGQFFGPGTRLTVL.